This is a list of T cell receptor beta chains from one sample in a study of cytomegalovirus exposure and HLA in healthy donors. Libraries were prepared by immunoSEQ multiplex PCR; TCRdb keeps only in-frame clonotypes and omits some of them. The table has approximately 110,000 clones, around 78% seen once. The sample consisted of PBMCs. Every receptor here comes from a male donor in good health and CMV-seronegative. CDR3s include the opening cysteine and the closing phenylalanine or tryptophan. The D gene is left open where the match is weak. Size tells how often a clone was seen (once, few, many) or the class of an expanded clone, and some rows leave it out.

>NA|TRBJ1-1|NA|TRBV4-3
TGCGCCAGCAGCCAAGATCGGGGGACTGAAGCTTTCTTT
CASSQDRGTEAFF
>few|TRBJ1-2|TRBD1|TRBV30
TGTGCCTGGGGACAGGGGTCCTATGGCTACACCTTC
CAWGQGSYGYTF
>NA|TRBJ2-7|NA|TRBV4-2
TGTGCCAGCAGCCAAGAACTAGTTTACGAGCAGTACTTC
CASSQELVYEQYF
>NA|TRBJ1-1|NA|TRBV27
TGTGCCAGCAGTTTACTAGGGGTAGGCACTGAAGCTTTCTTT
CASSLLGVGTEAFF
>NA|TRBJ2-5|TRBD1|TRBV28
TGTGCCAGCAGTTCGACTCTTACAGGGGGCACGGAGACCCAGTACTTC
CASSSTLTGGTETQYF
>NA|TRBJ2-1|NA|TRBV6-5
TGTGCCAGCAGGAGGGGGGGAAACAATGAGCAGTTCTTC
CASRRGGNNEQFF
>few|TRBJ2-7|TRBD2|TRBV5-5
TGTGCCAGCAGCTTGGGCCTTGGACTAGAAAGGGAGCAGTACTTC
CASSLGLGLEREQYF
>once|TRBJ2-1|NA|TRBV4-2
TGTGCCAGCAGCCGGGCGAGCTCCTACAATGAGCAGTTCTTC
CASSRASSYNEQFF
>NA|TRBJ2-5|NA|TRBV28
TGTGCCAGCAGTTTAGGCCCAGATACCCAAGAGACCCAGTACTTC
CASSLGPDTQETQYF
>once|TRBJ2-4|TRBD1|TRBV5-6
TGTGCCAGCAGCTTGGGGACAGGGATCGCCAAAAACATTCAGTACTTC
CASSLGTGIAKNIQYF
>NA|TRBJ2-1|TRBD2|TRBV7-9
TGTGCCAGCAGCTTAAAAGTGGGACTAGCGGGGGCCAATGAGCAGTTCTTC
CASSLKVGLAGANEQFF
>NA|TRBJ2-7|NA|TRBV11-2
TGTGCCAGCAGCCAACTAGTCCCCTACGAGCAGTACTTC
CASSQLVPYEQYF
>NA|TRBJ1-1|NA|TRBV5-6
TGTGCCAGCAGCTTGGCCCCAGGGGAGGGGTTTGAAGCTTTCTTT
CASSLAPGEGFEAFF
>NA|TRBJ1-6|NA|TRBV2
TGTGCCAGCAGTGAACCGGGTTCACCCCTCCACTTT
CASSEPGSPLHF
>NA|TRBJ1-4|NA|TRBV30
TGTGCCTGGACTCCTGGGACTTTTGTATCAACTAATGAAAAACTGTTTTTT
CAWTPGTFVSTNEKLFF
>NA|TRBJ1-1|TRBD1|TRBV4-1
TGCGCCAGCAGCCAAACATCAGGGGGCACTGAAGCTTTCTTT
CASSQTSGGTEAFF
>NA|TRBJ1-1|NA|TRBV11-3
TGTGCCAGCAGCTTAGGGTTATCGGGCACTGAAGCTTTCTTT
CASSLGLSGTEAFF
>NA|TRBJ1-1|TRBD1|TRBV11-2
TGTGCCAGCAGCTACGACAGGGGCGGCACTGAAGCTTTCTTT
CASSYDRGGTEAFF
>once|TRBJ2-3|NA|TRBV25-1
TGTGCCAGCAGTGAGACTAGAGTGTTGCGGACAGATACGCAGTATTTT
CASSETRVLRTDTQYF
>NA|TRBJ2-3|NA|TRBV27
TGTGCCAGCAGTCCCCCCCCCGAGCGGACTAGCACAGATACGCAGTATTTT
CASSPPPERTSTDTQYF
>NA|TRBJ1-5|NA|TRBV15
TGTGCCACCACCGATGAAGGGGGAATTCAGCCCCAGCATTTT
CATTDEGGIQPQHF
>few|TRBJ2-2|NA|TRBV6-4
TGTGCCAGCAGTGAAGGGACTACCGGGGAGCTGTTTTTT
CASSEGTTGELFF
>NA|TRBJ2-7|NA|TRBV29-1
TGCAGCGTAGGAGTCTACGAGCAGTACTTC
CSVGVYEQYF
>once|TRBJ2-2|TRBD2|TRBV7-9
TGTTCCAGCGCACTAACGGGGGGGAACACCGGGGAGCTGTTTTTT
CSSALTGGNTGELFF
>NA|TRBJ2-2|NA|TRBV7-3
TGTGCCAGCAGCCCTTCGCGTGTAGCGAGCACCGGGGAGCTGTTTTTT
CASSPSRVASTGELFF
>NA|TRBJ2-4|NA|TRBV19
TGTGCCAGTAAGGATAGGCAGGGTACCCCACATGGAAACATTCAGTACTTC
CASKDRQGTPHGNIQYF
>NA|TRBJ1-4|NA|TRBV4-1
TGCGCCAGCAGCCTATCTGGGGGCGCGGGTAATGAAAAACTGTTTTTT
CASSLSGGAGNEKLFF
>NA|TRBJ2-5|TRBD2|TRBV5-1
TGCGCCAGCAGCTCGACTAACACCATACTAGCGCATGGAGAGACCCAGTACTTC
CASSSTNTILAHGETQYF
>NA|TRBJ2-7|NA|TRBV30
TGTGCCTGGAGTGTATCCGACGAGCAGTACTTC
CAWSVSDEQYF
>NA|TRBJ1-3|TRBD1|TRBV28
TGTGCCAGCAGTTTATACGGGACAGGGGGCGCCGGAAACACCATATATTTT
CASSLYGTGGAGNTIYF
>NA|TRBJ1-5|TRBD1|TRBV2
TGTGCCAGCGGACAGGGGAGCAATCAGCCCCAGCATTTT
CASGQGSNQPQHF
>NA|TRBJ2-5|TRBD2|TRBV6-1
TGTGCCAGCAGTGAAGGCGGGAGACGGGAGACCCAGTACTTC
CASSEGGRRETQYF
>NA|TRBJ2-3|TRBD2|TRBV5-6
TGTGCCAGCACCTCCCAGGGACTAGCGGGAGGGAGGGATACGCAGTATTTT
CASTSQGLAGGRDTQYF
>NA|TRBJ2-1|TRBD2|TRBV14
TGTGCCAGCAGCCAAGGGACTAGCGGCAGACTCTCCTACAATGGGCAGTTCTTC
CASSQGTSGRLSYNGQFF
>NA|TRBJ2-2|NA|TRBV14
TGTGCCAGCAGCCAATGGGGGGCCGGGGAGCTGTTTTTT
CASSQWGAGELFF
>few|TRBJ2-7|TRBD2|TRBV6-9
TGTGCCAGCAGTGACGGGGCGGGAGGTCAGAGCGAGCAGTACTTC
CASSDGAGGQSEQYF
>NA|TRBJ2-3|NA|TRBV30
TGTGCCTGGAGCCTTTACACAGATACGCAGTATTTT
CAWSLYTDTQYF
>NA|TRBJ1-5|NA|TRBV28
TGTGCTAGCAGCTCATCACAAGCCCCGCGGGCCCAGCATTTT
CASSSSQAPRAQHF
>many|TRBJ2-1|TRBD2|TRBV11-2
TGTGCCAGCAGCCCCTACCCTAGCGGGAGGGCACACAATGAGCAGTTCTTC
CASSPYPSGRAHNEQFF
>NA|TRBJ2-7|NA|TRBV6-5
TGTGCCAGCAGTTCCCGGGGAGGAGGTCTATACGAGCAGTACTTC
CASSSRGGGLYEQYF
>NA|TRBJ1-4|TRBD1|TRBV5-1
TGCGCCAGCAGCTTGGAGGGGACAGTAAACAAACTGTTTTTT
CASSLEGTVNKLFF
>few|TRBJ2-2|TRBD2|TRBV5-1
TGCGCCAGCAGCTTGGGTGCGGGAGTCGGCGGCACCGGGGAGCTGTTTTTT
CASSLGAGVGGTGELFF
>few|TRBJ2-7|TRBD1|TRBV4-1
TGCGCCAGCAGTTGGGGGACAGGGAGTAACGAGCAGTACTTC
CASSWGTGSNEQYF
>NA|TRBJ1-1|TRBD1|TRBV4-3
TGCGCCAGCAGCCAAGATCGACAGGGTGTTATGTGGGTTTTCTTT
CASSQDRQGVMWVFF
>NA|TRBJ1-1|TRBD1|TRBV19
TGTGCCGTTAAGACAGGGGGCGCAAGTGGAGACACTGAAGCTTTCTTT
CAVKTGGASGDTEAFF
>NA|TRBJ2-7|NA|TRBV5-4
TGTGCCAGCAGCTTGGGGCTAGCGAATACCTACGAGCAGTACTTC
CASSLGLANTYEQYF
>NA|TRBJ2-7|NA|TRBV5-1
TGCGCCAGCAGGGGCGGGTACGAGCAGTACTTC
CASRGGYEQYF
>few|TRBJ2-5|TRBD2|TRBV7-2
TGTGCCAGCAGTCGGAGCGGGACTAGCGGGAGCAAGACCCAGTACTTC
CASSRSGTSGSKTQYF
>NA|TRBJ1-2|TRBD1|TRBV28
TGTGCCAGCCAAACCGGGACAGGGGTTTATGGCTACACCTTC
CASQTGTGVYGYTF
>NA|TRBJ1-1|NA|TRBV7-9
TGTGCCAGCAGCTTAGTGGTTGACAGTGAAGCTTTCTTT
CASSLVVDSEAFF
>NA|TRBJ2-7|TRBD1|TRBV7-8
TGTGCCAGCAGCCAAGGACAGGGGGCTTACGAGCAGTACTTC
CASSQGQGAYEQYF
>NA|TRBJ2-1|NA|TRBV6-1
TGTGCCAGCAGTGAAGTGGGCAGGGGAAATGAGCAGTTCTTC
CASSEVGRGNEQFF
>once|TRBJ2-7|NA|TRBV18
TGTGCCAGCTCACCAAGGGACACACGCAACGAGCAGTACTTC
CASSPRDTRNEQYF
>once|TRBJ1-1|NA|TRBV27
TGTGCCAGCAGTTTGGGTCCGGGGAGGACTGAAGCTTTCTTT
CASSLGPGRTEAFF
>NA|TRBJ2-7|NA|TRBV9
TGTGCCAGCAGCGTTCGGCGGGCGAGCGACGAGCAGTACTTC
CASSVRRASDEQYF
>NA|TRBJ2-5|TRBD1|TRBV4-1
TGCGCCAGCAGCTCGCGGACAGGGACGGGGGAGACCCAGTACTTC
CASSSRTGTGETQYF
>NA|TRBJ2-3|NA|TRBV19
TGTGCCAGTAGTGGTGAAAGAGACAGAGGTTCAGATACGCAGTATTTT
CASSGERDRGSDTQYF
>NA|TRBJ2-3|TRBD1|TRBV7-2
TGTGCCAGCAGTCGGGACAGGACCCCTACAGATACGCAGTATTTT
CASSRDRTPTDTQYF
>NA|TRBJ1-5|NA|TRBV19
TGTGCCAGTACGGTAAGCAATCAGCCCCAGCATTTT
CASTVSNQPQHF
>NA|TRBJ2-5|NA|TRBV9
TGTGCCAGCAGCACGAGGGGGTTACCCAGGCAAGAGACCCAGTACTTC
CASSTRGLPRQETQYF